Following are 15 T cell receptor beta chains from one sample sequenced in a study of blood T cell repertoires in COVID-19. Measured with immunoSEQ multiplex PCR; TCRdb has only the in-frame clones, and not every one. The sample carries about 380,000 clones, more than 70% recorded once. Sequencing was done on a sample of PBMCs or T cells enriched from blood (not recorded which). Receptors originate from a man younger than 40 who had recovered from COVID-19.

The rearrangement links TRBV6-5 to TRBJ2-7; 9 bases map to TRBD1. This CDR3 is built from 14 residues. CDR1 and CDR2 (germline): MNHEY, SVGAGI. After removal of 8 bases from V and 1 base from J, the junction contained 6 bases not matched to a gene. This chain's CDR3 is CASGGTGRSYEQYF. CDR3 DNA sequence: TGTGCCAGCGGAGGGACAGGGAGATCCTACGAGCAGTACTTC.

This CDR3 reads CSASRGVNSNEQFF. Here the CDR3 DNA reads TGCAGTGCTAGTCGCGGGGTCAACTCCAATGAGCAGTTCTTC. J is TRBJ2-1 and V is TRBV20-1; D perhaps matches TRBD2 (6 bases). V shed 3 bases and J shed 6 bases, with 15 bases lying between them. Germline V gene lookup returns CDR1 DFQATT and CDR2 SNEGSKA (reference sequence). CDR3 length: 14 amino acids.

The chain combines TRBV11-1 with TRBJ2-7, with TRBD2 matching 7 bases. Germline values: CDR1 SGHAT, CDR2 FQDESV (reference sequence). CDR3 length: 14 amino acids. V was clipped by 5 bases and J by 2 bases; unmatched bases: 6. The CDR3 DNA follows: TGTGCCAGCAGCCGGGGAGCGGGACCCTACGAGCAGTACTTC. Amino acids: CASSRGAGPYEQYF.

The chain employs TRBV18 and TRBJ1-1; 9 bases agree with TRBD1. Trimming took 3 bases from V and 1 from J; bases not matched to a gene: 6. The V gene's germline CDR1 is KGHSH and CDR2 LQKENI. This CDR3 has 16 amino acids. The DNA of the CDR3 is TGTGCCAGCTCACCGTACCGGGACAGGGCGAACACTGAAGCTTTCTTT. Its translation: CASSPYRDRANTEAFF.

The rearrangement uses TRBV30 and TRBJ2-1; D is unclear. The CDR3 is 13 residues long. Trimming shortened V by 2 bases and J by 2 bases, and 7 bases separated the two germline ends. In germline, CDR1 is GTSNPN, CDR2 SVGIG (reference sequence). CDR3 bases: TGTGCCTGGAGTACATCCCCCTACAATGAGCAGTTCTTC. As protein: CAWSTSPYNEQFF.

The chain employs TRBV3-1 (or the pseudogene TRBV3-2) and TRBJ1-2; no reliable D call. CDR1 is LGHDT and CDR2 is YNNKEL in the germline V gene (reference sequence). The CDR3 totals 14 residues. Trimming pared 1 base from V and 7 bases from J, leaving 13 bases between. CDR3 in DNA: TGTGCCAGCAGCCAAGGCCAGGCGTTAACTGGCTACACCTTC. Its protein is CASSQGQALTGYTF.

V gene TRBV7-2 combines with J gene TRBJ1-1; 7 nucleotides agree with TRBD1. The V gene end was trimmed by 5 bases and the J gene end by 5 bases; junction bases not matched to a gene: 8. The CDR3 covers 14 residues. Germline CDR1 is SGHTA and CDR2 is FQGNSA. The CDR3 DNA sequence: TGTGCCAGCAGCCCGACAGGGAAGGGGACTGAAGCTTTCTTT. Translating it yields CASSPTGKGTEAFF. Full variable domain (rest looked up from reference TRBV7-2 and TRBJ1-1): GAGVSQSPSNKVTEKGKDVELRCDPISGHTALYWYRQSLGQGLEFLIYFQGNSAPDKSGLPSDRFSAERTGGSVSTLTIQRTQQEDSAVYLCASSPTGKGTEAFFGQGTRLTVV.

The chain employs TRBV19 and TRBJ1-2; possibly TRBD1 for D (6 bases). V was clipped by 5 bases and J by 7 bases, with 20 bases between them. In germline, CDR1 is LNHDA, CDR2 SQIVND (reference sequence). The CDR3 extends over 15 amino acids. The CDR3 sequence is CASSSGQHTSGGYTF. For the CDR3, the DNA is TGTGCCAGTAGTTCTGGACAGCACACCTCGGGTGGCTACACCTTC.

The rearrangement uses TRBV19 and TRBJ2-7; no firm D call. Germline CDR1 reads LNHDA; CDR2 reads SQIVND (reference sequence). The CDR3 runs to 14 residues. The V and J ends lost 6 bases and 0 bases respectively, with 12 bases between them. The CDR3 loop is CASSGRLFSYEQYF. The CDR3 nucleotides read TGTGCCAGTAGCGGCCGACTTTTCTCCTACGAGCAGTACTTC.

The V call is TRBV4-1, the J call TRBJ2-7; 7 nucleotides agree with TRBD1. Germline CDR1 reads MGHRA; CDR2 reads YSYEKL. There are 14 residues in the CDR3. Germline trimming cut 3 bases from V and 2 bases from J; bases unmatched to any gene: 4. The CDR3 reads CASSQTGRPYEQYF. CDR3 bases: TGCGCCAGCAGCCAGACAGGGCGGCCCTACGAGCAGTACTTC.

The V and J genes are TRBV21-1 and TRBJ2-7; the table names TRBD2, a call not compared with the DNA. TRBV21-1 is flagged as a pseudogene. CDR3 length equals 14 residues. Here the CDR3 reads CASSTGVYSYEQYF. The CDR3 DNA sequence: TGTGCCAGCAGCACCGGGGTATACAGCTACGAGCAGTACTTC.

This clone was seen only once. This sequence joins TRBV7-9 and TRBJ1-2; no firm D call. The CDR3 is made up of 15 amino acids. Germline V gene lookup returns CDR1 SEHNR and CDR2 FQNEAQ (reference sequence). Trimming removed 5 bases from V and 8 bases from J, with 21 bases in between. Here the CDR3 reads CASSQDTGFLYGYTF. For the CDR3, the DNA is TGTGCCAGCAGCCAAGACACGGGGTTCCTATACGGCTACACCTTC.

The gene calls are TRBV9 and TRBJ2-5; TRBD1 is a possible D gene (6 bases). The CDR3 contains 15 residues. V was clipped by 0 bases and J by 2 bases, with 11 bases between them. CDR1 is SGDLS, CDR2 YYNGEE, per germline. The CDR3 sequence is CASSVAGHLQETQYF. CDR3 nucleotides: TGTGCCAGCAGCGTAGCGGGACACCTACAAGAGACCCAGTACTTC. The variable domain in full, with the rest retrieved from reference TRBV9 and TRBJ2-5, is DSGVTQTPKHLITATGQRVTLRCSPRSGDLSVYWYQQSLDQGLQFLIQYYNGEERAKGNILERFSAQQFPDLHSELNLSSLELGDSALYFCASSVAGHLQETQYFGPGTRLLVL.

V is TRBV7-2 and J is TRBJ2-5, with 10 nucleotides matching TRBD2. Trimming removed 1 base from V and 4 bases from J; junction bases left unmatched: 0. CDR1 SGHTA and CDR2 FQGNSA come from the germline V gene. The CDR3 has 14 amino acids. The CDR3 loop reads CASSLGLAGETQYF. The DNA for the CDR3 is TGTGCCAGCAGCTTAGGACTAGCGGGAGAGACCCAGTACTTC.

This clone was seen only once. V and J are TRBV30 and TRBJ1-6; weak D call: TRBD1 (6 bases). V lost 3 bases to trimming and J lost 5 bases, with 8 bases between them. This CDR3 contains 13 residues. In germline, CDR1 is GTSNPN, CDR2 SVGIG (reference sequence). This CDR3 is CAWSYRDNSPLHF. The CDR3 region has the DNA TGTGCCTGGAGCTACAGGGATAATTCACCCCTCCACTTT. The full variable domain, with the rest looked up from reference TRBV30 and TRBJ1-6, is SQTIHQWPATLVQPVGSPLSLECTVEGTSNPNLYWYRQAAGRGLQLLFYSVGIGQISSEVPQNLSASRPQDRQFILSSKKLLLSDSGFYLCAWSYRDNSPLHFGNGTRLTVT.